These 22 T cell receptor beta chains share one sample of origin, sequenced in a study of patients and donors after allogeneic stem cell transplantation (dated by TCRdb to about 2020). Receptor libraries were prepared by RT-PCR. Sequencing was carried out with a NextSeq 550. TCRdb passed the public sequencing reads through fastp at Q25 and MiXCR, retaining productive beta sequences. Each CDR3 protein appears once, grouped with its most common genes and DNA. The sample contains about 960,000 distinct CDR3 sequences, about a sixth of them found a single time. The top ten hold 6% of the sample. The sequenced material came from blood, either unsorted or a sorted T cell fraction (not recorded which). The receptors shown here come from a human donor who was either an allogeneic HSCT recipient or a stem cell or donor lymphocyte infusion donor (not recorded which). It is not recorded whose cells these are; they may come from a transplant donor.

The V and J genes are TRBV7-2 and TRBJ2-3; 8 bases are shared with TRBD2. The germline V gene encodes CDR1 SGHTA and CDR2 FQGNSA. Trimming removed 1 base from V and 2 bases from J; junction bases left unmatched: 8. The CDR3 extends over 17 amino acids. In DNA, the CDR3 is TGTGCCAGCAGCTTAGACGCTGGCGGGGGGCCCACAGATACGCAGTATTTT. Its protein is CASSLDAGGGPTDTQYF.

This clonotype was detected a few times. The chain links TRBV3-1 to TRBJ2-1, with D possibly matching TRBD2 (6 bases). The CDR3 is made up of 17 amino acids. Germline lookup yields CDR1 LGHDT and CDR2 YNNKEL (reference sequence). V shed 6 bases and J shed 2 bases, with 20 bases lying between them. DNA of the CDR3: TGTGCCAGCAGTCCAGGAACCGGGAGAGGTACCTACAATGAGCAGTTCTTC. This gives the protein CASSPGTGRGTYNEQFF.

The chain carries TRBV4-1 and TRBJ2-7; TRBD1 matches at 12 bases. V lost 2 bases, J lost 0 bases, and 2 bases stayed unmatched. There are 16 residues in the CDR3. Germline CDR1 MGHRA, CDR2 YSYEKL. CDR3 sequence: CASSQSGQGASYEQYF. The CDR3 DNA is TGCGCCAGCAGCCAATCGGGACAGGGGGCCTCCTACGAGCAGTACTTC.

This clonotype was seen just once. The chain is built from TRBV29-1 and TRBJ2-5; TRBD2 might be the D (6 bases). Looked up from germline, CDR1 is SQVTM and CDR2 is ANQGSEA. Trimming removed 0 bases at V and 2 bases at J, with 19 bases between. CDR3 length: 17 amino acids. DNA of the CDR3: TGCAGCGTTGAAGAGCTCGGACTACGTTTCTTACAAGAGACCCAGTACTTC. This codes for CSVEELGLRFLQETQYF.

The chain carries TRBV7-9 and TRBJ2-7, with a possible D match to TRBD2 (7 bases). Germline CDR1 is SEHNR and CDR2 is FQNEAQ (reference sequence). The CDR3 extends over 14 amino acids. The V gene lost 4 bases and the J gene lost 2 bases, with 12 bases spanning the gap. CDR3 nucleotide sequence: TGTGCCAGCAGCTCAGTGGGGGGGCCCTACGAGCAGTACTTC. It yields the protein CASSSVGGPYEQYF.

The chain combines TRBV6-1 with TRBJ1-1, with D perhaps TRBD1 (5 bases). The germline CDR1 and CDR2 sequences are MNHNS and SASEGT. V was shortened by 7 bases and J by 4 bases, with 22 bases between the two germline ends. This CDR3 is 16 amino acids long. The CDR3 protein is CASTGGGEGEGTEAFF. The CDR3, as DNA: TGTGCCAGCACCGGGGGGGGTGAAGGGGAGGGCACTGAAGCTTTCTTT.

The chain carries TRBV6-1 and TRBJ2-5; 9 bases fit TRBD1. The CDR3 covers 16 residues. The V gene's germline CDR1 is MNHNS and CDR2 SASEGT. J was trimmed by 1 base and V by 6 bases; bases with no gene match: 9. The CDR3 sequence: CASRTGTGSLQETQYF. The CDR3 region has the DNA TGTGCCAGCAGGACCGGGACAGGGTCCCTCCAAGAGACCCAGTACTTC.

The chain recombines TRBV18 with TRBJ2-6; D gene unclear. V lost 0 bases and J lost 4, with 4 bases in between. Germline CDR1 is KGHSH and CDR2 is LQKENI. CDR3 length equals 14 residues. Written as DNA, the CDR3 is TGTGCCAGCTCACCACCGGGAGGGGCCAACGTCCTGACTTTC. Its protein is CASSPPGGANVLTF. The full variable domain, its missing parts supplied by reference TRBV18 and TRBJ2-6, is NAGVMQNPRHLVRRRGQEARLRCSPMKGHSHVYWYRQLPEEGLKFMVYLQKENIIDESGMPKERFSAEFPKEGPSILRIQQVVRGDSAAYFCASSPPGGANVLTFGAGSRLTVL.

This clonotype was found a few times. The chain couples TRBV12-3 or TRBV12-4 to TRBJ1-5; D uncertain. V dropped 3 bases and J dropped 4 bases, with 13 bases sitting between them. The CDR3 spans 15 residues. CDR3 coding DNA: TGTGCCAGCAGTTTGGAGATCCAGTGGAATCAGCCCCAGCATTTT. The encoded protein is CASSLEIQWNQPQHF.

This clonotype was counted between two and nine times. This chain joins TRBV3-1 and TRBJ1-1; weak D call: TRBD1 (5 bases). With 5 bases removed from V and 3 bases from J, the gap between germline ends came to 16 bases. CDR3 length equals 15 residues. Germline loops: CDR1 LGHDT, CDR2 YNNKEL (reference sequence). Here the CDR3 reads CASSAPGRKHTEAFF. DNA for the CDR3: TGTGCCAGCAGCGCCCCGGGACGGAAACACACTGAAGCTTTCTTT. Together with reference TRBV3-1 and TRBJ1-1, the CDR3 gives the full variable domain: DTAVSQTPKYLVTQMGNDKSIKCEQNLGHDTMYWYKQDSKKFLKIMFSYNNKELIINETVPNRFSPKSPDKAHLNLHINSLELGDSAVYFCASSAPGRKHTEAFFGQGTRLTVV.

As DNA, the CDR3 is TGCAGTGCTAGAGATGGGCGCGGGACCTACGAGCAGTACTTC. This translates into CSARDGRGTYEQYF. The chain employs TRBV20-1 and TRBJ2-7; TRBD2 is a possible D gene (6 bases). This CDR3 contains 14 residues. Germline V CDR1 and CDR2: DFQATT, SNEGSKA (reference sequence). V was clipped by 0 bases and J by 2 bases, with 11 bases between them.

Regarding this clonotype: One end of the junction does not line up with germline, which may come from a read error. V gene TRBV6-1 combines with J gene TRBJ2-3; 13 bases agree with TRBD2. CDR1 is MNHNS, CDR2 SASEGT, per germline. The CDR3 spans 13 residues. CDR3 loop: CASKLGLAGPTHF. The CDR3 DNA sequence: TGTGCCAGCAAACTGGGACTAGCGGGGCCCACGCATTTT.

The table lists this clonotype with many counts. The CDR3 bases are TGTGCCAGCAGTTTTGGGGCGCTTCCGTTGAACACTGAAGCTTTCTTT. Translation gives CASSFGALPLNTEAFF. The rearrangement uses TRBV7-2 and TRBJ1-1, with D tentatively TRBD1 (5 bases). The germline V gene has CDR1 SGHTA and CDR2 FQGNSA. This CDR3 is 16 amino acids long. V lost 6 bases, J lost 0 bases, and 17 bases lay in between.

V usage is TRBV25-1 and J usage is TRBJ1-2; D remains ambiguous. Germline-derived CDR1 and CDR2 are MGHDK and SYGVNS. This CDR3 contains 9 residues. The V and J ends lost 7 bases and 7 bases respectively, with 4 bases between them. The CDR3 region is CASIIGYTF. CDR3 sequence (DNA): TGTGCCAGCATAATTGGCTACACCTTC.

The rearrangement uses TRBV3-1 and TRBJ1-2; TRBD1 is a possible D gene (6 bases). The CDR3 runs 15 residues. CDR1 LGHDT and CDR2 YNNKEL come from the germline V gene (reference sequence). V gave up 3 bases and J gave up 4 bases, with 15 bases separating them. CDR3 sequence reads: CASSQNLGQPYGYTF. CDR3 bases: TGTGCCAGCAGCCAGAATTTAGGACAGCCCTATGGCTACACCTTC.

This chain uses TRBV11-2 with TRBJ2-7; D gene unclear. The CDR3 has 15 amino acids. Germline V lookup: CDR1 SGHAT, CDR2 FQNNGV. V lost 5 bases and J lost 6, with 20 bases in between. The DNA for the CDR3 is TGTGCCAGCAGCCCATCCTTTCCCGGAGTGGGCGAGCAGTACTTC. Translated, it gives CASSPSFPGVGEQYF.

V usage is TRBV4-1 and J usage is TRBJ2-7, with 9 bases that match TRBD1. This CDR3 contains 14 residues. Germline V lookup: CDR1 MGHRA, CDR2 YSYEKL. Unmatched junction bases numbered 6, after V lost 3 bases and J lost 6 bases. For the CDR3, the DNA is TGCGCCAGCAGCCATCCCGGGACAGGGAGCGAGCAGTACTTC. Its protein product is CASSHPGTGSEQYF.

This clonotype was picked up a small number of times. This sequence joins TRBV29-1 and TRBJ1-5; no definite D call. CDR3 size: 9 residues. V lost 6 bases to trimming and J lost 9 bases, with 6 bases between them. Germline CDR1 reads SQVTM; CDR2 reads ANQGSEA. Written as DNA, the CDR3 is TGCAGCGTCGGTCCGCCCCAGCATTTT. Protein sequence: CSVGPPQHF.

The chain uses TRBV20-1 and TRBJ2-3; possible D gene TRBD2, 6 bases. The CDR3 contains 15 residues. Trimming left V 0 bases short and J 2 bases short, with 12 bases between. The germline CDR1 and CDR2 sequences are DFQATT and SNEGSKA (reference sequence). The CDR3 here is CSARDNRDFTDTQYF. DNA of the CDR3: TGCAGTGCTAGAGATAATAGGGACTTCACAGATACGCAGTATTTT.

The V and J genes are TRBV4-3 and TRBJ2-3, with D hard to call. The germline V gene has CDR1 LGHNA and CDR2 YSLEER. This CDR3 is built from 17 residues. The germline V and J ends were trimmed by 0 bases and 6 bases, with 19 bases remaining between them. This CDR3 reads CASSQEGRLTLWDTQYF. CDR3 nucleotides: TGCGCCAGCAGCCAAGAAGGCAGGCTCACACTGTGGGATACGCAGTATTTT.

This clonotype was recorded a few times. The CDR3 is CASSLIRGRIASEAFF. In nucleotides, the CDR3 is TGTGCCAGCAGCTTGATCCGTGGCAGGATTGCGTCTGAAGCTTTCTTT. The V gene is TRBV5-6, the J gene TRBJ1-1; D is ambiguous. Germline values: CDR1 SGHDT, CDR2 YYEEEE. The V and J ends lost 1 base and 6 bases respectively, with 19 bases between them. The CDR3 runs to 16 residues.

This clonotype appeared a few times. The chain combines TRBV5-1 with TRBJ2-5, with D perhaps TRBD1 (6 bases). The V and J ends lost 2 bases and 4 bases respectively, with 9 bases between them. This CDR3 has 13 amino acids. Germline V gives CDR1 SGHRS, CDR2 YFSETQ. CDR3 residues: CASSFAGAETQYF. CDR3 nucleotides: TGCGCCAGCAGCTTCGCAGGGGCAGAGACCCAGTACTTC.